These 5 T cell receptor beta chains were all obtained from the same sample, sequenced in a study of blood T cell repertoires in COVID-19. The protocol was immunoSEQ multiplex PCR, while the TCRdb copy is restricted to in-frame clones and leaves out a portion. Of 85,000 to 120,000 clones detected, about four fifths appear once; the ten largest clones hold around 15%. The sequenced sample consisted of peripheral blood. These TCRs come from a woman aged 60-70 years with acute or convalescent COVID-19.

The DNA for the CDR3 is TGCAGTGCTAGTTTTTCGGGACACGGAGGAAACACCATATATTTT. Translation: CSASFSGHGGNTIYF. The rearrangement uses TRBV20-1 and TRBJ1-3; weak D call: TRBD1 (6 bases). Germline CDR1 reads DFQATT; CDR2 reads SNEGSKA (reference sequence). This CDR3 comprises 15 residues. V was trimmed by 3 bases and J by 4 bases, leaving 16 bases between them.

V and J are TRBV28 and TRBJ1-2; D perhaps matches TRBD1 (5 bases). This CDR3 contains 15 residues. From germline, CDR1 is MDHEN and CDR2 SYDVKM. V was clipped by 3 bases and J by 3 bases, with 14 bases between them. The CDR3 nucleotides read TGTGCCAGCAGTTTTACTCGCGCCAGGGACTATGGCTACACCTTC. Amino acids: CASSFTRARDYGYTF.

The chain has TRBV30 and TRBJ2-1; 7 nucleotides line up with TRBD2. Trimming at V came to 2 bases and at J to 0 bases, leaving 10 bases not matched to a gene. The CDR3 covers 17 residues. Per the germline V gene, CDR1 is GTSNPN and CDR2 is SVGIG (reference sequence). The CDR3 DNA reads TGTGCCTGGAGTAGGCGCACCGGGACTACCTCCTACAATGAGCAGTTCTTC. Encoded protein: CAWSRRTGTTSYNEQFF.

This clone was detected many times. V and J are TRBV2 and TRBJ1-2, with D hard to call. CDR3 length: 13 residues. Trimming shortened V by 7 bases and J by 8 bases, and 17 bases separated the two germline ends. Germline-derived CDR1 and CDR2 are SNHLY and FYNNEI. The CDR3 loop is CASITTGRGGYTF. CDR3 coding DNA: TGTGCCAGCATTACGACCGGACGGGGAGGCTACACCTTC. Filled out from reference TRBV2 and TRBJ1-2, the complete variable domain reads EPEVTQTPSHQVTQMGQEVILRCVPISNHLYFYWYRQILGQKVEFLVSFYNNEISEKSEIFDDQFSVERPDGSNFTLKIRSTKLEDSAMYFCASITTGRGGYTFGSGTRLTVV.

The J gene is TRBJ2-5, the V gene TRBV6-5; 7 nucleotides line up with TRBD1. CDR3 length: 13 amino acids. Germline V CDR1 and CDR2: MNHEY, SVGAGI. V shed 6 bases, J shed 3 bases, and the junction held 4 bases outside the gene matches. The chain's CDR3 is CASSLQGEETQYF. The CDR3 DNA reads TGTGCCAGCAGCCTCCAGGGGGAAGAGACCCAGTACTTC.